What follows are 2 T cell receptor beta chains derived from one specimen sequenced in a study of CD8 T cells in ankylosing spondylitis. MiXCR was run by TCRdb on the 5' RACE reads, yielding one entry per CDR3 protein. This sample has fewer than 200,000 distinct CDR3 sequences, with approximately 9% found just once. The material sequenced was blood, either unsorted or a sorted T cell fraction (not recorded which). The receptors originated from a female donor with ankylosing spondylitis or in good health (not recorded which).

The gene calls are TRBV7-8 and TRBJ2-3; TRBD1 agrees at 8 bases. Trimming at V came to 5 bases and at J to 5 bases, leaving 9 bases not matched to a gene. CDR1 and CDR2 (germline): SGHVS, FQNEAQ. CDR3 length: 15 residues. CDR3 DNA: TGTGCCAGCAGCCAAAGCGGAGGACAGGGAGATACGCAGTATTTT. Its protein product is CASSQSGGQGDTQYF.

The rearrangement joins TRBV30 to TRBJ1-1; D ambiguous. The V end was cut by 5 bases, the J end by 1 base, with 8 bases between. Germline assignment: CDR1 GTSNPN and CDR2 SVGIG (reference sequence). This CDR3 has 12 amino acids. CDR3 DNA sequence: TGTGCCTGGGGGCAGTCGAACACTGAAGCTTTCTTT. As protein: CAWGQSNTEAFF.